A selection of T cell receptor beta chains follows, all from one sample in a study of cytomegalovirus exposure and HLA in healthy donors. This table comes from immunoSEQ multiplex PCR, and its TCRdb copy is limited to in-frame clones, with some not included. Among approximately 150,000 clones listed, about 75% were seen once. Sequencing was done on a sample of PBMCs. These TCRs come from a man aged 35 to 55 in good health and CMV-seropositive. Each CDR3 is given with its conserved first and last residue. Fields, in order: D gene, clone size, V gene, J gene, CDR3 DNA, CDR3 protein. D genes are given only for firm matches. Only some rows state a clone size, as once, few, many or a class for expanded clones.

D gene: NA; clone size: NA; V gene: TRBV19; J gene: TRBJ2-3; CDR3 DNA: TGTGCCAGTAGGCCAGAGGCGATAGATACGCAGTATTTT; CDR3 protein: CASRPEAIDTQYF
D gene: NA; clone size: once; V gene: TRBV19; J gene: TRBJ2-1; CDR3 DNA: TGTGCCAGTAGTCCTGGAGGCGACTCCTACAATGAGCAGTTCTTC; CDR3 protein: CASSPGGDSYNEQFF
D gene: NA; clone size: few; V gene: TRBV7-7; J gene: TRBJ2-2; CDR3 DNA: TGTGCCAGCAGCTTAACACGGGATCCCGGGGGCACCGGGGAGCTGTTTTTT; CDR3 protein: CASSLTRDPGGTGELFF
D gene: NA; clone size: NA; V gene: TRBV9; J gene: TRBJ1-1; CDR3 DNA: TGTGCCAGCAGCCCGGGGTGGGACACTGAAGCTTTCTTT; CDR3 protein: CASSPGWDTEAFF
D gene: TRBD1; clone size: NA; V gene: TRBV5-4; J gene: TRBJ1-5; CDR3 DNA: TGTGCCAGCAGCTCGGACAGGGCAAATCAGCCCCAGCATTTT; CDR3 protein: CASSSDRANQPQHF
D gene: NA; clone size: NA; V gene: TRBV7-9; J gene: TRBJ2-1; CDR3 DNA: TGTGCCAGCAGTTCCACCCGAGGTTCATACAATGAGCAGTTCTTC; CDR3 protein: CASSSTRGSYNEQFF
D gene: TRBD1; clone size: NA; V gene: TRBV5-1; J gene: TRBJ2-2; CDR3 DNA: TGCGCCAGCAGCGGACAGGGACGAGGGGAGCTGTTTTTT; CDR3 protein: CASSGQGRGELFF
D gene: NA; clone size: NA; V gene: TRBV5-6; J gene: TRBJ1-1; CDR3 DNA: TGTGCCAGCAGCTTGGAACGGACACCTGAAGCTTTCTTT; CDR3 protein: CASSLERTPEAFF
D gene: NA; clone size: NA; V gene: TRBV9; J gene: TRBJ2-2; CDR3 DNA: TGTGCCAGCAGCCGGTGGGGACTTCCGAACACCGGGGAGCTGTTTTTT; CDR3 protein: CASSRWGLPNTGELFF
D gene: NA; clone size: NA; V gene: TRBV2; J gene: TRBJ2-5; CDR3 DNA: TGTGCCAGCAGTCTAGAGGGGGTCGGGGAGACCCAGTACTTC; CDR3 protein: CASSLEGVGETQYF
D gene: TRBD1; clone size: NA; V gene: TRBV6-1; J gene: TRBJ2-2; CDR3 DNA: TGTGCCAGCCGGCCGGGGACAGCGAACACCGGGGAGCTGTTTTTT; CDR3 protein: CASRPGTANTGELFF
D gene: TRBD1; clone size: NA; V gene: TRBV5-6; J gene: TRBJ2-2; CDR3 DNA: TGTGCCAGCAGCGTCGGGACAGGCTCCACCGGGGAGCTGTTTTTT; CDR3 protein: CASSVGTGSTGELFF
D gene: NA; clone size: NA; V gene: TRBV6-1; J gene: TRBJ2-1; CDR3 DNA: TGTGCCAGCAGTGATCTCAGGGTTACCTCCTACAATGAGCAGTTCTTC; CDR3 protein: CASSDLRVTSYNEQFF
D gene: NA; clone size: NA; V gene: TRBV5-1; J gene: TRBJ2-3; CDR3 DNA: TGCGCCAGCAGCTCGTCCGGGACAAACTCAGATACGCAGTATTTT; CDR3 protein: CASSSSGTNSDTQYF
D gene: TRBD1; clone size: NA; V gene: TRBV4-2; J gene: TRBJ1-1; CDR3 DNA: TGTGCCAGCAGCCAACTCGAGACAGGGGGGAGGACTGAAGCTTTCTTT; CDR3 protein: CASSQLETGGRTEAFF
D gene: NA; clone size: NA; V gene: TRBV30; J gene: TRBJ2-1; CDR3 DNA: TGTGCCTGGAGGAGCCTTTCCTACAATGAGCAGTTCTTC; CDR3 protein: CAWRSLSYNEQFF
D gene: TRBD2; clone size: NA; V gene: TRBV27; J gene: TRBJ2-1; CDR3 DNA: TGTGCCAGCAGTCCTCGGCTAGCGGGAGGACTGGCAAGAGGTTACAATGAGCAGTTCTTC; CDR3 protein: CASSPRLAGGLARGYNEQFF
D gene: NA; clone size: NA; V gene: TRBV29-1; J gene: TRBJ1-2; CDR3 DNA: TGCAGCGTTGAAGTAGCTAACTATGGCTACACCTTC; CDR3 protein: CSVEVANYGYTF
D gene: TRBD1; clone size: NA; V gene: TRBV28; J gene: TRBJ2-2; CDR3 DNA: TGTGCCAGCAGTCCGGGACAGTTCGTCACCGGGGAGCTGTTTTTT; CDR3 protein: CASSPGQFVTGELFF
D gene: NA; clone size: NA; V gene: TRBV9; J gene: TRBJ2-7; CDR3 DNA: TGTGCCAGCAGCGTAGGGGGGGAAACGAGGGAGCAGTACTTC; CDR3 protein: CASSVGGETREQYF
D gene: TRBD1; clone size: NA; V gene: TRBV27; J gene: TRBJ2-7; CDR3 DNA: TGTGCCAGCAGTTTATATCCGGGACAGATATACGAGCAGTACTTC; CDR3 protein: CASSLYPGQIYEQYF
D gene: TRBD2; clone size: NA; V gene: TRBV6-1; J gene: TRBJ2-1; CDR3 DNA: TGTGCCAGCAGTGAAGCCCGGACTAGAGGATTCTTC; CDR3 protein: CASSEARTRGFF
D gene: TRBD1; clone size: NA; V gene: TRBV7-2; J gene: TRBJ2-7; CDR3 DNA: TGTGCCAGCAGCCTCTTTGGACAGGCCCCGATCTTT; CDR3 protein: CASSLFGQAPIF
D gene: NA; clone size: NA; V gene: TRBV5-4; J gene: TRBJ1-5; CDR3 DNA: TGTGCCCTTTGCCGGGGTAGCTCCAATCAGCCCCAGCATTTT; CDR3 protein: CALCRGSSNQPQHF
D gene: NA; clone size: NA; V gene: TRBV5-1; J gene: TRBJ1-1; CDR3 DNA: TGCGCCAGCAGGGCTGAGGCAGGGGTAAGTGAAGCTTTCTTT; CDR3 protein: CASRAEAGVSEAFF
D gene: NA; clone size: NA; V gene: TRBV11-2; J gene: TRBJ1-4; CDR3 DNA: TGTGCCAGCAGCCCAACACGACACGGCGAAAAACTGTTTTTT; CDR3 protein: CASSPTRHGEKLFF
D gene: NA; clone size: NA; V gene: TRBV7-9; J gene: TRBJ2-7; CDR3 DNA: TGTGCCAGCAGCCTTGGGGGACATCGGGGTCCCTACGAGCAGTACTTC; CDR3 protein: CASSLGGHRGPYEQYF